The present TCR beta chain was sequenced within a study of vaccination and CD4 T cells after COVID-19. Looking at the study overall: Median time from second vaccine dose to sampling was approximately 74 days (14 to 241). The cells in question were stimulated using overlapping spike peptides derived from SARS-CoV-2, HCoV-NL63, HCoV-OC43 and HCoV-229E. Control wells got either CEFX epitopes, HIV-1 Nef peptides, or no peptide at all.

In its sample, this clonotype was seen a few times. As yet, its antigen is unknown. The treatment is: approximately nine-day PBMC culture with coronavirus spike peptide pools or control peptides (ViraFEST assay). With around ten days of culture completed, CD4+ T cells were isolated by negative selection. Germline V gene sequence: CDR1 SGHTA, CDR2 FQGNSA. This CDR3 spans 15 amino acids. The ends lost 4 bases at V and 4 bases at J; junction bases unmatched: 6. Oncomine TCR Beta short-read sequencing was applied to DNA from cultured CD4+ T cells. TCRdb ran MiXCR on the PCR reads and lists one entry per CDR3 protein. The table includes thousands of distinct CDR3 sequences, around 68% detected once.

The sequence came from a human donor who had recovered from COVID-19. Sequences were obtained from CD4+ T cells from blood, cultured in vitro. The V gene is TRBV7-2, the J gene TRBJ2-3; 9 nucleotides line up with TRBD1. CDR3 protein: CASSSLGQGSDTQYF. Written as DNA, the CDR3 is TGTGCCAGCAGCTCACTGGGACAGGGATCAGATACGCAGTATTTT.